The clone carrying this T cell receptor beta chain has more than one count but fewer than ten. This entry belongs to a study of CD8+CD57+ T cells in acquired aplastic anemia. For the study at large: Quantities of DNA derived from sorted CD4+ and CD8+ cells averaged 3.2 ug.

Genomic DNA acted as the template from which TCR beta VDJ combination and CDR3 sequence profiling were carried out. Using its own MiXCR run on the reads, TCRdb lists one record per CDR3 protein. The data hold 100,000 to 150,000 distinct CDR3 sequences, with around 46% observed a single time. The CDR3 covers 11 residues. CDR1 SNHLY and CDR2 FYNNEI come from the germline V gene. The ends were cut back, 7 bases at V and 6 bases at J, with 9 bases in the middle. Input material: sorted CD4+, CD8+, or CD8+CD57+ T cells (not recorded which) from PBMCs. The chain links TRBV2 to TRBJ1-2; D unresolved. The sequence was collected from a human donor in good health, serving as a control. DNA for the CDR3: TGTGCCAGCACCCCCTTGGATGGCTACACCTTC. Amino acids: CASTPLDGYTF.